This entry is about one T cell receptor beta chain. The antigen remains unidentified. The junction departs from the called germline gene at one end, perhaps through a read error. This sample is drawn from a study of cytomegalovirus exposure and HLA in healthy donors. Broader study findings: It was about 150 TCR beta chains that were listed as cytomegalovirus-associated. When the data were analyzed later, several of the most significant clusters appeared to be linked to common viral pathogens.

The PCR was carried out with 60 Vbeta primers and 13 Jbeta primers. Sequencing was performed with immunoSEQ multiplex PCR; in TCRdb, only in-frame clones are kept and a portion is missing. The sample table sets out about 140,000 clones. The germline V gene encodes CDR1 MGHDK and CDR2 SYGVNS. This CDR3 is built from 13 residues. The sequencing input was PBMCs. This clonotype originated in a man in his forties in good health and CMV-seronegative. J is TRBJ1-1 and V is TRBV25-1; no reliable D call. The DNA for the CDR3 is TGTGCCAGCAGCGAATATCGGAACACTGAAGCTTTCTTT. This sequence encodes CASSEYRNTEAFF.